These T cell receptor beta chains were read from a single sample in a study of blood T cells in healthy people across ages. TCRdb recomputed calls from the 5' RACE reads with MiXCR, one row per CDR3 protein. Of hundreds of thousands of distinct CDR3 sequences in the sample, under 25% were seen once. The specimen sequenced was blood. Receptors originate from a man between 70 and 80 years old in good health. Both conserved end residues are part of each CDR3. The D gene is left open where the match is weak. Clone size is given for some rows only: seen once, a few or many times, or a class if the clone is expanded.

>.|TRBV20-1|.|TRBJ2-1
CSARGQAFSYNEQFF
TGCAGTGCTAGAGGTCAAGCGTTCTCCTACAATGAGCAGTTCTTC
>TRBD1|TRBV28|.|TRBJ2-7
CASRPGGDYEQYF
TGTGCCAGCAGACCAGGGGGCGACTACGAGCAGTACTTC
>.|TRBV7-9|many|TRBJ2-5
CASSLALQTQYF
TGTGCCAGCAGCTTAGCTCTGCAGACCCAGTACTTC
>.|TRBV10-3|many|TRBJ1-4
CAISRDGEKLFF
TGTGCCATCTCACGGGACGGCGAAAAACTGTTTTTT
>.|TRBV4-1|many|TRBJ1-4
CASSHVGLDEKLFF
TGCGCCAGCAGCCATGTCGGTCTGGATGAAAAACTGTTTTTT
>TRBD2|TRBV3-1|few|TRBJ2-7
CASSQGTSAYEQYF
TGTGCCAGCAGCCAGGGGACTAGCGCCTACGAGCAGTACTTC
>.|TRBV12-3/TRBV12-4|few|TRBJ2-7
CASSLRGGTSYEQYF
TGTGCCAGCAGTTTGAGAGGGGGTACTTCCTACGAGCAGTACTTC
>.|TRBV29-1|few|TRBJ2-7
CSVQGEGALYEQYF
TGCAGCGTTCAAGGGGAGGGGGCTCTATACGAGCAGTACTTC
>.|TRBV20-1|few|TRBJ2-1
CSARDQGQDNEQFF
TGCAGTGCTAGAGACCAGGGACAAGACAATGAGCAGTTCTTC
>TRBD2|TRBV10-3|few|TRBJ2-7
CAIASGYEQYF
TGTGCCATCGCTAGCGGCTACGAGCAGTACTTC
>.|TRBV7-2|.|TRBJ2-3
CASSLARDPDTQYF
TGTGCCAGCAGCTTAGCCCGGGATCCAGATACGCAGTATTTT
>.|TRBV9|.|TRBJ2-3
CASSAWGHRRDTQYF
TGTGCCAGCAGCGCCTGGGGACACCGACGTGATACGCAGTATTTT
>TRBD1|TRBV15|.|TRBJ1-6
CATSKPGTDNSPLHF
TGTGCCACCAGCAAACCTGGGACAGATAATTCACCCCTCCACTTT
>.|TRBV6-1|few|TRBJ1-4
CASSSGRANEKLFF
TGTGCCAGCAGCTCAGGTCGGGCTAATGAAAAACTGTTTTTT
>.|TRBV27|.|TRBJ1-3
CASSLGSTGNTIYF
TGTGCCAGCAGTTTGGGCAGTACCGGGAACACCATATATTTT
>.|TRBV20-1|once|TRBJ1-1
CSARKDTEAFF
TGCAGTGCTAGAAAGGACACTGAAGCTTTCTTT
>.|TRBV5-5|few|TRBJ1-5
CASSPRDTDQPQHF
TGTGCCAGCAGCCCCCGGGACACAGATCAGCCCCAGCATTTT
>TRBD2|TRBV13|few|TRBJ2-7
CASSSGTSAFYEQYF
TGTGCCAGCAGCTCCGGGACTAGCGCCTTTTACGAGCAGTACTTC
>.|TRBV4-1|few|TRBJ2-7
CASSQEWPASWEQYF
TGCGCCAGCAGCCAAGAGTGGCCGGCGTCGTGGGAGCAGTACTTC
>.|TRBV12-3/TRBV12-4|few|TRBJ2-4
CASRATGEGAKNIQYF
TGTGCCAGCAGAGCCACAGGGGAGGGAGCCAAAAACATTCAGTACTTC
>.|TRBV29-1|many|TRBJ2-1
CSVEVDSNEQFF
TGCAGCGTTGAAGTGGACAGCAATGAGCAGTTCTTC
>.|TRBV5-5|.|TRBJ2-7
CASSFYLGEIYEQYF
TGTGCCAGCAGCTTTTATCTGGGGGAGATTTACGAGCAGTACTTC
>TRBD1|TRBV7-6|few|TRBJ2-1
CASSLGGQGNNEQFF
TGTGCCAGCAGCTTAGGAGGACAGGGGAACAATGAGCAGTTCTTC
>TRBD1|TRBV7-2|many|TRBJ2-3
CASSLQGADTQYF
TGTGCCAGCAGCTTACAGGGGGCAGATACGCAGTATTTT
>.|TRBV27|few|TRBJ2-7
CASSPSRTSYEQYF
TGTGCCAGCAGTCCCTCCCGGACGTCCTACGAGCAGTACTTC
>.|TRBV4-1|few|TRBJ2-3
CASSQLKDTQYF
TGCGCCAGCAGCCAATTGAAAGATACGCAGTATTTT
>TRBD2|TRBV5-4|.|TRBJ2-7
CASGSPGLAGVNGEQYF
TGTGCCAGCGGCTCGCCGGGACTAGCGGGAGTTAATGGCGAGCAGTACTTC
>.|TRBV28|few|TRBJ2-1
CASSKGQINEQFF
TGTGCCAGCAGTAAAGGACAGATCAATGAGCAGTTCTTC
>.|TRBV2|.|TRBJ2-7
CASSEFPGVAYEQYF
TGTGCCAGCAGTGAATTTCCGGGAGTGGCCTACGAGCAGTACTTC
>TRBD2|TRBV6-2/TRBV6-3|few|TRBJ2-4
CASSPGDGGGVIAKNIQYF
TGTGCCAGCAGCCCCGGGGATGGCGGGGGTGTTATAGCCAAAAACATTCAGTACTTC
>TRBD1|TRBV5-6|many|TRBJ2-7
CASSPGTVGEQYF
TGTGCCAGCAGCCCCGGGACAGTAGGCGAGCAGTACTTC
>.|TRBV6-6|.|TRBJ2-2
CASTPQNTGKLFF
TGTGCCAGCACTCCCCAAAACACCGGGAAGCTGTTTTTT
>TRBD2|TRBV20-1|few|TRBJ2-1
CSARDGASGRLNEQFF
TGCAGTGCTAGAGATGGAGCTAGCGGGAGATTAAATGAGCAGTTCTTC
>TRBD1|TRBV20-1|.|TRBJ2-2
CSARGQHTNTGELFF
TGCAGTGCCCGGGGACAGCACACGAACACCGGGGAGCTGTTTTTT
>TRBD2|TRBV20-1|.|TRBJ2-5
CSASTSGRAGGETQYF
TGCAGTGCTAGTACTAGCGGGAGGGCTGGGGGAGAGACCCAGTACTTC
>.|TRBV12-3/TRBV12-4|once|TRBJ1-6
CASIISGIWNSPLHF
TGTGCCAGCATTATTTCGGGGATCTGGAATTCACCCCTCCACTTT
>TRBD1|TRBV12-3/TRBV12-4|few|TRBJ1-2
CASSPPGQGAGGYTF
TGTGCCAGCAGCCCTCCGGGACAGGGGGCGGGTGGCTACACCTTC
>.|TRBV3-1|.|TRBJ1-2
CASRALDRNGHTF
TGTGCCAGCAGGGCGCTGGACCGGAATGGCCACACCTTC
>.|TRBV5-1|few|TRBJ2-4
CASSLDRMQNIQYF
TGCGCCAGCAGCTTGGACCGAATGCAAAACATTCAGTACTTC
>.|TRBV5-6|.|TRBJ1-1
CASSLGRQRNTEAFF
TGTGCCAGCAGCTTGGGACGACAGCGGAACACTGAAGCTTTCTTT
>.|TRBV10-3|.|TRBJ2-6
CAIRGDSGANVLTF
TGTGCCATCAGAGGGGACTCTGGGGCCAACGTCCTGACTTTC
>.|TRBV9|.|TRBJ2-7
CASSPQGLGSYEQYF
TGTGCCAGCAGCCCCCAGGGACTGGGATCCTACGAGCAGTACTTC
>TRBD2|TRBV20-1|.|TRBJ2-3
CSASSGGYTDTQYF
TGCAGTGCTTCTAGCGGGGGGTACACAGATACGCAGTATTTT
>.|TRBV28|few|TRBJ1-5
CASSLLEQGNQPQHF
TGTGCCAGCAGCTTACTCGAGCAGGGAAATCAGCCCCAGCATTTT
>.|TRBV4-2|.|TRBJ2-5
CASSPIGAVGETQYF
TGTGCCAGCAGCCCTATTGGGGCGGTGGGAGAGACCCAGTACTTC
>.|TRBV12-3/TRBV12-4|.|TRBJ1-6
CASSPTGRGRHSPLHF
TGTGCCAGCAGTCCCACCGGGCGAGGGAGGCATTCACCCCTCCACTTT
>.|TRBV20-1|few|TRBJ2-7
CSARAFSRGSYEQYF
TGCAGTGCTAGGGCCTTTTCCCGTGGGTCCTACGAGCAGTACTTC